Given below is one T cell receptor beta chain in context. These data belong to a study of T cell responses to AZD1222 COVID-19 vaccine. Here immunoSEQ multiplex PCR was the method, and the copy in TCRdb shows in-frame clones only, minus some. The sample records about 130,000 clones, roughly 92% being singletons. This CDR3 comprises 14 residues. Germline CDR1 LGHNA, CDR2 YSLEER. Trimming took 0 bases from V and 5 from J, leaving 10 bases between them. The V call is TRBV4-3, the J call TRBJ1-1; no clear D gene. The TCR sequence derives from an adult who received the AZD1222 COVID-19 vaccine. The input for sequencing was peripheral blood, taken 28 days after the second AZD1222 dose. CDR3 region: CASSQDVRRTEAFF. The CDR3 DNA is TGCGCCAGCAGCCAAGATGTCAGGCGGACTGAAGCTTTCTTT.